This T cell receptor beta chain appears in the sequencing data of a study of spatial heterogeneity in lung cancer. Whole-study findings and limits: Expanded TCRs that were ubiquitous or regional had counts tracking ubiquitous and regional nonsynonymous mutations, respectively. Tumor mutation count correlated with how many alpha and beta TCRs expanded intratumorally.

There are many counts of this clonotype. Its antigen is unknown. For a library built for alpha chains, this beta chain is a stray read; little rests on its size. The V and J ends lost 6 bases and 13 bases respectively, with 13 bases between them. CDR1 is DFQATT and CDR2 is SNEGSKA in the germline V gene (reference sequence). The CDR3 loop spans 10 amino acids. On each TCR cDNA molecule, a unique molecular identifier was present. TCRdb redid the calling of the 5' RACE reads with MiXCR, one entry per CDR3 protein. In the table there are more than 9,000 distinct CDR3 sequences, about 6.5% of which are singletons. The time point here: sample taken at primary tumor resection. The donor group consisted of under 90 patients who had untreated, early-stage non-small cell lung cancer. No cell sorting; template was whole RNA from tumor, lung tissue or PBMC.

This TCR was sampled from a male donor with early-stage non-small cell lung cancer. The J gene is TRBJ2-1, the V gene TRBV20-1; D possibly corresponds to TRBD1 (6 bases). Sequences were derived from lung tumor tissue, sampled at surgery. In DNA form, the CDR3 reads TGCAGTGCAACTCTAGGGGGACAGTTCTTC. It encodes CSATLGGQFF.